These 2 T cell receptor beta chains were sequenced from one sample in a study of CD8+ T cells in alopecia areata. Following RNA extraction, reverse transcription yielded cDNA that acted as the sequencing template. Some clones are missing from TCRdb's copy, which holds only in-frame ones; the method was immunoSEQ multiplex PCR. The data hold 150,000 to 200,000 clones, with about 54% observed a single time. Treatment specified: oral pan-JAK inhibitor, 5-10 mg twice daily. This specimen consisted of CD4+ T cells sorted from blood, obtained at week 56, from a patient treated with tofacitinib. Receptors were obtained from a human donor with alopecia areata.

This chain links TRBV14 with TRBJ2-2; D call uncertain. CDR1 is SGHDN, CDR2 FVKESK, per germline. This CDR3 comprises 13 residues. With 4 bases removed from V and 6 bases from J, the gap between germline ends came to 9 bases. CDR3 sequence reads: CASSLWRSGELFF. The CDR3 coding sequence is TGTGCCAGCAGCCTTTGGAGATCCGGGGAGCTGTTTTTT.

Only a few counts were recorded for this clone. V is TRBV5-1 and J is TRBJ2-2; 7 positions match TRBD1. V gave up 4 bases and J gave up 4 bases; unmatched junction bases: 4. The CDR3 runs to 14 residues. Germline CDR1 SGHRS, CDR2 YFSETQ. As DNA, the CDR3 is TGCGCCAGCAGCATTGACAGGGCCACCGGGGAGCTGTTTTTT. Translating gives CASSIDRATGELFF.